This T cell receptor (beta chain) appears in the sequencing data of a study of OX40 agonist ivuxolimab in advanced cancers. Repertoires were generated with immunoSEQ multiplex PCR, while TCRdb's copy carries only in-frame clones and drops some. There are around 60,000 clones in the sample; approximately 91% occur only once, and 18% lies in the top ten. V was clipped by 1 base and J by 3 bases, with 7 bases between them. The CDR3 extends over 13 amino acids. Germline lookup yields CDR1 LGHNA and CDR2 YNFKEQ. The clonotype was recovered from an adult with an advanced solid tumor such as melanoma, head and neck, liver or kidney cancer. The rearrangement links TRBV4-2 to TRBJ2-7; D not certain. This sample comprised CD4+ or CD8+ T cells sorted from blood, obtained in a trial of the OX40 agonist ivuxolimab. The DNA for the CDR3 is TGTGCCAGCAGCCAAGGGCGGCTCTACGAGCAGTACTTC. This translates into CASSQGRLYEQYF.